Given below is one T cell receptor (beta chain) in context. Its antigen remains unidentified. The sample comes from a study of siplizumab effects on memory and regulatory T cells. Regarding the study as a whole: No naive or memory phenotype could be assigned to roughly 80-95% of proliferating clones. Treatment with siplizumab left mappable alloreactive CD4+ clones averaging approximately 69% Treg-derived, compared with 25% to 30% in controls.

CDR1 and CDR2 (germline): SGHDN, FVKESK. Trimming pared 5 bases from V and 1 base from J, leaving 16 bases between. This CDR3 is 16 amino acids long. Each sample yielded around 9.3 x 10^4 assayed TCR templates. Profiled with immunoSEQ multiplex PCR; TCRdb holds only in-frame clones, not every one. The sample records fewer than 120,000 clones, about nine tenths being singletons. The material sequenced was CD4+ T cells sorted from blood. The source of this sequence is a human donor in good health. J is TRBJ2-3 and V is TRBV14, with D unclear. The CDR3 region is CASSEFRSPGTDTQYF. The CDR3 DNA is TGTGCCAGCAGCGAGTTTCGGAGCCCGGGCACAGATACGCAGTATTTT.